This TCR beta chain emerged from a study of low-dose radiotherapy and immunotherapy resistance in tumors. Looking at the study overall: Those assigned to Cohort 2 were treated with 1 Gy per fraction every two weeks (13 Gy in total over 26 weeks).

The time point: before trial treatment. The study gave donors nivolumab, ipilimumab, aspirin, low-dose cyclophosphamide and low-dose radiotherapy. Enrollment required an advanced solid tumor negative for tumor-infiltrating lymphocytes. In its sample, this clonotype was seen many times. V shed 5 bases, J shed 5 bases, and the junction held 9 bases outside the gene matches. Germline values: CDR1 SGHAT, CDR2 FQNNGV. The CDR3 has 15 amino acids. Gene-specific TRAV and TRBV primers were used for first-strand cDNA, covering alpha and beta chains. TCRs underwent 15 to 25 PCR cycles of amplification with a constant-region primer and V-primer adapter. By in vitro transcription, the isolated mRNA was amplified. TCRdb passed the reads through MiXCR, listing each CDR3 protein once. The profile covers 60,000 to 90,000 distinct CDR3 sequences, with approximately 31% appearing a single time and roughly 11% taken by the ten largest.

The clonotype originates from a female donor with ovarian cancer. The gene calls are TRBV11-2 and TRBJ2-5, with 9 bases lining up with TRBD2. The material was PBMCs, obtained before treatment. The CDR3 loop is CASSPGTSLLETQYF. The DNA of the CDR3 is TGTGCCAGCAGCCCAGGGACTAGCCTCTTGGAGACCCAGTACTTC.